The 11 T cell receptor beta chains in this list originate from one sample, sequenced in a study of T cell responses to AZD1222 COVID-19 vaccine. Produced via immunoSEQ multiplex PCR; TCRdb's table is partial and in-frame only. Among more than 70,000 clones, less than 95% were seen once, and the ten largest hold under 35%. The starting material was peripheral blood, obtained 28 days after the second AZD1222 dose. These receptors were taken from an adult who received the AZD1222 COVID-19 vaccine.

V usage is TRBV5-1 and J usage is TRBJ2-7, with 7 positions matching TRBD1. The trim removed 4 bases at V and 2 bases at J, leaving 9 bases unmatched. The CDR3 spans 15 residues. Germline CDR1 SGHRS, CDR2 YFSETQ. The CDR3 here is CASSPTPGQPYEQYF. The CDR3 DNA reads TGCGCCAGCAGCCCTACCCCGGGACAGCCCTACGAGCAGTACTTC.

The V call is TRBV18, the J call TRBJ1-1; no definite D call. Per the germline V gene, CDR1 is KGHSH and CDR2 is LQKENI. The V end was cut by 6 bases, the J end by 1 base, with 12 bases between. The CDR3 contains 14 residues. The DNA of the CDR3 is TGTGCCAGCTCCTTATTCAAGGGGAACACTGAAGCTTTCTTT. Encoded protein: CASSLFKGNTEAFF.

V is TRBV5-6 and J is TRBJ2-1, with D hard to call. The CDR3 runs to 13 residues. Germline V gene data show CDR1 as SGHDT and CDR2 as YYEEEE. Trimming removed 2 bases from V and 6 bases from J, with 9 bases in between. The CDR3 DNA is TGTGCCAGCAGCTTCGGGTACAGCAATGAGCAGTTCTTC. Amino acid sequence: CASSFGYSNEQFF.

The chain uses TRBV4-1 and TRBJ2-5; the match to TRBD2 covers 10 bases. Germline V gene data show CDR1 as MGHRA and CDR2 as YSYEKL. Losses at the gene ends were 1 base for V and 4 bases for J; bases not matched to a gene: 6. The CDR3 extends over 16 amino acids. The CDR3 is CASSQGIGTSAETQYF. DNA for the CDR3: TGCGCCAGCAGCCAAGGAATAGGGACTAGCGCAGAGACCCAGTACTTC.

The chain carries TRBV28 and TRBJ2-1, with D possibly TRBD2 on 5 matching bases. There are 13 residues in the CDR3. The V gene lost 10 bases and the J gene lost 4 bases, with 14 bases spanning the gap. CDR1 is MDHEN, CDR2 SYDVKM, per germline. The CDR3 region has the DNA TGTGCCACCCTGGGTAGGGAGTACAATGAGCAGTTCTTC. Residues: CATLGREYNEQFF.

The rearrangement links TRBV4-1 to TRBJ2-1; 10 nucleotides line up with TRBD2. Germline loops: CDR1 MGHRA, CDR2 YSYEKL. The CDR3 runs to 17 residues. J lost 8 bases, V lost 1 base, and 11 bases had no gene match. The CDR3 sequence is CASSQAALAGAVYEQFF. CDR3 bases: TGCGCCAGCAGCCAAGCCGCGCTAGCGGGAGCCGTCTATGAGCAGTTCTTC.

This clone has a handful of counts. The chain uses TRBV11-1 and TRBJ2-5, with 10 nucleotides matching TRBD1. The CDR3 runs 16 residues. The J segment lost 4 bases and the V segment lost 0 bases, leaving 5 bases of the junction unmatched. CDR1 SGHAT and CDR2 FQDESV come from the germline V gene (reference sequence). The CDR3 DNA is TGTGCCAGCAGCTTAGCAGGACAGGGGGGAGTAGAGACCCAGTACTTC. Amino acid sequence: CASSLAGQGGVETQYF.

The J gene is TRBJ1-6, the V gene TRBV3-1 (or the pseudogene TRBV3-2); the D is unclear. Trimming left V 3 bases short and J 13 bases short, with 19 bases between. The germline gives CDR1 LGHDT, CDR2 YNNKEL (reference sequence). The CDR3 length is 15 residues. The CDR3 here is CASSHLDRPASPLHF. Written as DNA, the CDR3 is TGTGCCAGCAGCCACCTGGACCGGCCGGCGAGTCCCCTCCACTTT.

The V gene is TRBV7-2, the J gene TRBJ2-1; D might be TRBD1 (5 bases). Looked up from germline, CDR1 is SGHTA and CDR2 is FQGNSA. Between the trimmed V and J ends, which lost 4 bases and 9 bases, there was a span of 25 bases. The CDR3 totals 17 residues. The CDR3 loop reads CASSSRSDSLGQSEQFF. DNA for the CDR3: TGTGCCAGCAGCTCCCGATCCGACAGTCTAGGTCAATCTGAGCAGTTCTTC. Looking up the rest from reference TRBV7-2 and TRBJ2-1 gives the full variable domain: GAGVSQSPSNKVTEKGKDVELRCDPISGHTALYWYRQSLGQGLEFLIYFQGNSAPDKSGLPSDRFSAERTGGSVSTLTIQRTQQEDSAVYLCASSSRSDSLGQSEQFFGPGTRLTVL.

V and J are TRBV6-1 and TRBJ1-5; D is undetermined. CDR1 is MNHNS and CDR2 is SASEGT in the germline V gene. V shed 0 bases and J shed 9 bases, with 9 bases lying between them. This CDR3 has 13 amino acids. The CDR3 DNA follows: TGTGCCAGCAGTGAAGCCTGGGGAGGGCCCCAGCATTTT. Encoded protein: CASSEAWGGPQHF.

The genes are TRBV7-2 and TRBJ2-3; 13 bases are a match to TRBD2. This CDR3 region has 16 residues. Germline V CDR1 and CDR2: SGHTA, FQGNSA. The trim removed 5 bases at V and 8 bases at J, leaving 10 bases unmatched. CDR3 nucleotide sequence: TGTGCCAGCAGCCCAGGGACTAGCGGGATAAGGGGTACGCAGTATTTT. Translation: CASSPGTSGIRGTQYF.